These T cell receptor beta chains were read from a single sample in a study of cytomegalovirus exposure and HLA in healthy donors. Profiling relied on immunoSEQ multiplex PCR, and the TCRdb table lists in-frame clones only, not all of them. The sample holds about 160,000 clones, approximately 78% seen once. The sample was PBMCs. Receptors originate from a male donor in good health and CMV-seronegative. Each CDR3 is given with its conserved first and last residue. D genes are given only for firm matches. Some rows mark clone size as missing; the rest say once, few, many or name a class of expanded clone.

abundance	v_gene	d_gene	j_gene	CDR3nt	CDR3aa
NA	TRBV30	NA	TRBJ2-5	TGTGCCTGGAGTGTCAGGGAGACCCAGTACTTC	CAWSVRETQYF
NA	TRBV11-2	NA	TRBJ1-4	TGTGCCAGCAGCTTAGCCCGGACGGGGGGGAATGAAAAACTGTTTTTT	CASSLARTGGNEKLFF
NA	TRBV7-8	TRBD2	TRBJ2-7	TGTGCCAGCAGCTTAATAACCGGACTAGGTTCCCGCTACGAGCAGTACTTC	CASSLITGLGSRYEQYF
NA	TRBV9	TRBD1	TRBJ2-1	TGTGCCAGCAGCGTATCCGGGACAGAGCATGAGCAGTTCTTC	CASSVSGTEHEQFF
few	TRBV6-1	NA	TRBJ2-7	TGTGCCAGCACCCTAAGTTCCTACGAGCAGTACTTC	CASTLSSYEQYF
NA	TRBV28	TRBD2	TRBJ2-2	TGTGCCAGCAGCCTAGCGGGAGCTGGTACCGGGGAGCTGTTTTTT	CASSLAGAGTGELFF
NA	TRBV6-6	NA	TRBJ2-7	TGTGCCAGCAGTAACGGGAGAAACGAGCAGTACTTC	CASSNGRNEQYF
NA	TRBV2	NA	TRBJ1-2	TGTGCCAGCAGTGACTGGGGCCTAAGCTATGGCTACACCTTC	CASSDWGLSYGYTF
few	TRBV28	TRBD1	TRBJ1-5	TGTGCCAGCAGGAAACAGGGGGGCAATCAGCCCCAGCATTTT	CASRKQGGNQPQHF
NA	TRBV19	NA	TRBJ2-1	TGTGCCAGTAGTATCGGAGGGTTTGGTTACAATGAGCAGTTCTTC	CASSIGGFGYNEQFF
NA	TRBV7-2	NA	TRBJ2-5	TGTGCCAGCAGCTTAGTCGGCGGGGAGTCGTTTGAGACCCAGTACTTC	CASSLVGGESFETQYF
NA	TRBV11-3	TRBD1	TRBJ1-1	TGTGCCAGCAGCTTTACAGACAGGGATAAAGCTTTCTTT	CASSFTDRDKAFF
NA	TRBV6-5	TRBD1	TRBJ2-7	TGTGCCAGCAGTTACTCCGGGACAGGGGTATCCGAGCAGTACTTC	CASSYSGTGVSEQYF
NA	TRBV29-1	NA	TRBJ2-1	TGCAGCGTTGATGCAGGGGATTACAATGAGCAGTTCTTC	CSVDAGDYNEQFF